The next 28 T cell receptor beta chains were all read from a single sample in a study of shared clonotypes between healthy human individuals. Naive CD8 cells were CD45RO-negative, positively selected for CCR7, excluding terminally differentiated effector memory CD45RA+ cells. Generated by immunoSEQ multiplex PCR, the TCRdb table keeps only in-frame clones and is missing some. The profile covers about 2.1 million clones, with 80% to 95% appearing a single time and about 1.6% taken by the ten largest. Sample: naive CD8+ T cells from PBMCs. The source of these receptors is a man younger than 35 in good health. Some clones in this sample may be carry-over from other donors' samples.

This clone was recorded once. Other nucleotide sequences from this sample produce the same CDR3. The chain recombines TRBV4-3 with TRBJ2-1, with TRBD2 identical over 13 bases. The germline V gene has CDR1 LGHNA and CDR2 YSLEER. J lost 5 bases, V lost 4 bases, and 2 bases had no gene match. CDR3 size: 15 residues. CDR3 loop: CASSPGLAGDNEQFF. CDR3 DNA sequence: TGCGCCAGCAGCCCTGGACTAGCGGGAGACAATGAGCAGTTCTTC.

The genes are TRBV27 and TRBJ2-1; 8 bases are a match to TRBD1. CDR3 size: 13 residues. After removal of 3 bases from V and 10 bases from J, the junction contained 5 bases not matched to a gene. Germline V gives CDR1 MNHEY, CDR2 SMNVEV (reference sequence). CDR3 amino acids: CASSLGQAGEQFF. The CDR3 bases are TGTGCCAGCAGTTTGGGACAGGCCGGGGAGCAGTTCTTC.

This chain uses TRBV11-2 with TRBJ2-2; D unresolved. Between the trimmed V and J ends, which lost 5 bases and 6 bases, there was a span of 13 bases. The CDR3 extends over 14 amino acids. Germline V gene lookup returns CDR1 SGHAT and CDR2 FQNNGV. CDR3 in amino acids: CASSPGGLSGELFF. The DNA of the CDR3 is TGTGCCAGCAGCCCAGGCGGCTTGTCCGGGGAGCTGTTTTTT.

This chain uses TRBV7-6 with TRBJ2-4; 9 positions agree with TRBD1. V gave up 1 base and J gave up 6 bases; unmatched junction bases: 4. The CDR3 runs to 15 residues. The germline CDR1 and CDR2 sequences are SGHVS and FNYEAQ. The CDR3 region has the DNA TGTGCCAGCAGCTTAGACAGGGGGCTTGGAAACATTCAGTACTTC. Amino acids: CASSLDRGLGNIQYF. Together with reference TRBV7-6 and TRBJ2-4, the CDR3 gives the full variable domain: GAGVSQSPRYKVTKRGQDVALRCDPISGHVSLYWYRQALGQGPEFLTYFNYEAQQDKSGLPNDRFSAERPEGSISTLTIQRTEQRDSAMYRCASSLDRGLGNIQYFGAGTRLSVL.

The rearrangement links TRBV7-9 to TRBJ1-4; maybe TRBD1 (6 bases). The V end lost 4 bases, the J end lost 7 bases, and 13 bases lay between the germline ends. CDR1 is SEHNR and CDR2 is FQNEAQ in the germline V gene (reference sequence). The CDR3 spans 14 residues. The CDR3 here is CASSSTGLGEKLFF. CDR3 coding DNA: TGTGCCAGCAGCTCTACAGGGTTGGGTGAAAAACTGTTTTTT. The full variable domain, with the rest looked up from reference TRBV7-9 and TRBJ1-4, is DTGVSQNPRHKITKRGQNVTFRCDPISEHNRLYWYRQTLGQGPEFLTYFQNEAQLEKSRLLSDRFSAERPKGSFSTLEIQRTEQGDSAMYLCASSSTGLGEKLFFGSGTQLSVL.

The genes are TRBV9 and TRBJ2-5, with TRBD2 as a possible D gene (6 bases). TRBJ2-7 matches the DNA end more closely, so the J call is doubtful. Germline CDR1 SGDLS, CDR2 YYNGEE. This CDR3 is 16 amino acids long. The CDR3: CASSHGKLAGSYEQYF. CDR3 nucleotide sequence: TGTGCCAGCAGCCACGGGAAACTAGCAGGGTCCTACGAGCAGTACTTC.

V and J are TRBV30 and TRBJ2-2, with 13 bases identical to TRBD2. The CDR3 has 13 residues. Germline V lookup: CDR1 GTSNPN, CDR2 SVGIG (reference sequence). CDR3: CSGLAGHTGELFF. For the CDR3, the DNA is TGTTCGGGACTAGCGGGGCACACCGGGGAGCTGTTTTTT.

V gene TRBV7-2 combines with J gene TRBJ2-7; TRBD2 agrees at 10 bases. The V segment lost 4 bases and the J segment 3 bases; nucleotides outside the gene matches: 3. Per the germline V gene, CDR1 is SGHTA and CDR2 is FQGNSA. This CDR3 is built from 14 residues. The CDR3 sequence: CASSSSGSGYEQYF. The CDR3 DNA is TGTGCCAGCAGCTCTAGCGGGAGTGGCTACGAGCAGTACTTC.

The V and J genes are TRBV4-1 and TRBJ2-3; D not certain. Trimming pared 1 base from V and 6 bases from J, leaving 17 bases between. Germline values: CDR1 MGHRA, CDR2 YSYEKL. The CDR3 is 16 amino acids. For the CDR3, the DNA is TGCGCCAGCAGCCAAGTGATAAAAGAAGGTGGGGATACGCAGTATTTT. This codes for CASSQVIKEGGDTQYF.

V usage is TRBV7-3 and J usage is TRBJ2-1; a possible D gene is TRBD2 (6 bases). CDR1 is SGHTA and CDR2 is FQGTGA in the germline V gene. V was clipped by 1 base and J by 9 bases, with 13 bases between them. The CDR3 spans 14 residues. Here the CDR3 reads CASSLIGGQGEQFF. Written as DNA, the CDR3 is TGTGCCAGCAGCTTAATCGGGGGTCAAGGTGAGCAGTTCTTC.

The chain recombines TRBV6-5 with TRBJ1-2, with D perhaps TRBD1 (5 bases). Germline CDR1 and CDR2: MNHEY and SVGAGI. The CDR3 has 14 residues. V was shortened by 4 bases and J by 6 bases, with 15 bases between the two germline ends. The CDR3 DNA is TGTGCCAGCAGTTCCGTGGGGGGGATGGATGGCTACACCTTC. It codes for CASSSVGGMDGYTF.

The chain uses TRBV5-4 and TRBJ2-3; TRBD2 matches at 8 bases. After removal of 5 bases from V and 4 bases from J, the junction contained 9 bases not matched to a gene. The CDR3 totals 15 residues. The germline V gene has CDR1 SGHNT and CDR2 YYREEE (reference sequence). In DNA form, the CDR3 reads TGTGCCAGCAGTCCTCGCGGACTAGCTCCAGATACGCAGTATTTT. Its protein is CASSPRGLAPDTQYF. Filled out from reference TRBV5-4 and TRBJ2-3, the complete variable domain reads ETGVTQSPTHLIKTRGQQVTLRCSSQSGHNTVSWYQQALGQGPQFIFQYYREEENGRGNFPPRFSGLQFPNYSSELNVNALELDDSALYLCASSPRGLAPDTQYFGPGTRLTVL.

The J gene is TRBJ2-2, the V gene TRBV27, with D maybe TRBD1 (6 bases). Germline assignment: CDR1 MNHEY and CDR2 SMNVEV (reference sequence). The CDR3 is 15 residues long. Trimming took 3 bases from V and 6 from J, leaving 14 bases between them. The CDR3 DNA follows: TGTGCCAGCAGTTTTGGGGCAGGGGATTCCGGGGAGCTGTTTTTT. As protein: CASSFGAGDSGELFF.

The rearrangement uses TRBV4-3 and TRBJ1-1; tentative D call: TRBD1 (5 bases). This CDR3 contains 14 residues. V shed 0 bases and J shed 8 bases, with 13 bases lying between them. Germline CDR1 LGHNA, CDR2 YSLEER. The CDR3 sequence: CASSQDRGRAEAFF. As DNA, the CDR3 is TGCGCCAGCAGCCAAGATCGGGGCAGGGCGGAAGCTTTCTTT.

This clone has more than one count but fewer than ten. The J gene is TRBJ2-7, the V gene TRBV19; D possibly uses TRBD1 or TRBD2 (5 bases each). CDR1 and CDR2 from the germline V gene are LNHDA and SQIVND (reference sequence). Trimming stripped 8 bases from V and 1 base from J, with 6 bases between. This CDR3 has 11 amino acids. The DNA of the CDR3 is TGTGCCAGTGGGGGATCCTACGAGCAGTACTTC. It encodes CASGGSYEQYF.

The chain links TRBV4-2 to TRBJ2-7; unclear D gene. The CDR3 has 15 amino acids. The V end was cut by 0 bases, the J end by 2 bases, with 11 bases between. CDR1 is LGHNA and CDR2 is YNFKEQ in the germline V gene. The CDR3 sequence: CASSQEGPNPYEQYF. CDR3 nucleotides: TGTGCCAGCAGCCAAGAAGGACCTAACCCCTACGAGCAGTACTTC.

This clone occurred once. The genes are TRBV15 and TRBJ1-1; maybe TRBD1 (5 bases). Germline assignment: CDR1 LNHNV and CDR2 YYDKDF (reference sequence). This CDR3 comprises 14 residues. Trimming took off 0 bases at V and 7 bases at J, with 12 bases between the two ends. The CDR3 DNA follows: TGTGCCACCAGCAGAGAGGGGCAAGGAGATGAAGCTTTCTTT. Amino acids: CATSREGQGDEAFF.

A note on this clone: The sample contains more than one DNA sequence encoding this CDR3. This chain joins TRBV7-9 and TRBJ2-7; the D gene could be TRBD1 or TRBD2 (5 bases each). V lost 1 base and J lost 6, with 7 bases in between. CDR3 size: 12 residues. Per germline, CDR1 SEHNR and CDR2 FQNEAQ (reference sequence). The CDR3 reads CASSLEGREQYF. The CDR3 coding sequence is TGTGCCAGCAGCTTAGAGGGACGCGAGCAGTACTTC.

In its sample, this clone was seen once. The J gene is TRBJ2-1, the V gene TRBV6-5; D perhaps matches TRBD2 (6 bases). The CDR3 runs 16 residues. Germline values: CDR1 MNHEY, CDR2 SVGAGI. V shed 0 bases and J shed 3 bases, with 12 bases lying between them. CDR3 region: CASSYSRLVNYNEQFF. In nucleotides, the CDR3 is TGTGCCAGCAGTTACTCGAGACTAGTAAACTACAATGAGCAGTTCTTC.

CDR3 loop: CASSTSGPPYNEQFF. The CDR3, as DNA: TGTGCCAGCAGCACGAGCGGGCCCCCCTACAATGAGCAGTTCTTC. The chain uses TRBV4-2 and TRBJ2-1, with TRBD2 as a possible D gene (6 bases). Germline CDR1 and CDR2: LGHNA and YNFKEQ. The V and J ends lost 5 bases and 2 bases respectively, with 13 bases between them. CDR3 length: 15 amino acids.

CDR3 in amino acids: CASNLPPGTEAFF. The CDR3 nucleotides read TGTGCCAGCAACCTCCCACCAGGGACTGAAGCTTTCTTT. This rearrangement joins TRBV7-9 to TRBJ1-1, with D possibly being TRBD1 (5 bases). The CDR3 covers 13 residues. The V and J ends lost 7 bases and 5 bases respectively, with 14 bases between them. CDR1 SEHNR and CDR2 FQNEAQ come from the germline V gene (reference sequence).

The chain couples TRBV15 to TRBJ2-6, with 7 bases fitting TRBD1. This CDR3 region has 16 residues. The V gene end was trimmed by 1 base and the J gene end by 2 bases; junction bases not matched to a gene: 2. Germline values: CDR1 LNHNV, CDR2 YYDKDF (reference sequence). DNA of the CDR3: TGTGCCACCAGCAGAGCTACAGGGGCTGGGGCCAACGTCCTGACTTTC. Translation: CATSRATGAGANVLTF.

As DNA, the CDR3 is TGCAGCGTTGAAAAGGACAGGCCCTACGAGCAGTACTTC. Protein sequence: CSVEKDRPYEQYF. The rearrangement joins TRBV29-1 to TRBJ2-7, with TRBD1 matching over 7 bases. Losses at the gene ends were 2 bases for V and 2 bases for J; bases not matched to a gene: 3. Germline-derived CDR1 and CDR2 are SQVTM and ANQGSEA. The CDR3 length is 13 residues.

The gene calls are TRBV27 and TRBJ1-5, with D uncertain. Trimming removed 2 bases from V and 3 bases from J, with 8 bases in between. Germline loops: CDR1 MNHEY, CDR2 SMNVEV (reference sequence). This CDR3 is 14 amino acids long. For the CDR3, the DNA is TGTGCCAGCAGTTTAAGGTCATACAATCAGCCCCAGCATTTT. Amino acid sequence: CASSLRSYNQPQHF.

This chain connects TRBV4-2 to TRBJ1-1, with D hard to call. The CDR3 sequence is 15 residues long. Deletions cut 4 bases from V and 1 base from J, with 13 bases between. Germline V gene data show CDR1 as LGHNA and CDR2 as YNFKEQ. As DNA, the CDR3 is TGTGCCAGCAGCCTCATTAGGCGGCAGAACACTGAAGCTTTCTTT. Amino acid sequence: CASSLIRRQNTEAFF.

CDR3 residues: CASSSDFSLTDTQYF. CDR3 in DNA: TGCGCCAGCAGCTCCGACTTTTCCCTCACAGATACGCAGTATTTT. The rearrangement joins TRBV4-3 to TRBJ2-3, with unresolved D. This CDR3 has 15 amino acids. Deletions cut 5 bases from V and 2 bases from J, with 14 bases between. The germline V gene encodes CDR1 LGHNA and CDR2 YSLEER.

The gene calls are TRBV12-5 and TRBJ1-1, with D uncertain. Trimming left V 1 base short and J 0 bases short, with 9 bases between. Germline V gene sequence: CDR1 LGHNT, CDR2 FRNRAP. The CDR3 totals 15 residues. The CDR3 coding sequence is TGTGCTAGTGGTTTGGGTTATGGGATGAACACTGAAGCTTTCTTT. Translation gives CASGLGYGMNTEAFF.

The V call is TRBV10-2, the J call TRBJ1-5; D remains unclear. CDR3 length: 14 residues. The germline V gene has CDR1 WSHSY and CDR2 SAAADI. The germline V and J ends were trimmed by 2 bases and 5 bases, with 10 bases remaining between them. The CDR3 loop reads CASSEVRLDQPQHF. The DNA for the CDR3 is TGCGCCAGCAGTGAGGTGCGCCTGGATCAGCCCCAGCATTTT.